This entry lists 28 T cell receptor beta chains sequenced from one sample in a study of T-cell memory formation after mild COVID-19. TCRdb ran MiXCR on the 5' RACE reads and lists one entry per CDR3 protein. This table has more than 450,000 distinct CDR3 sequences, 15% to 20% appearing once. Sequencing was done on a sample of PBMCs or a T cell subset sorted from them (not recorded which). All receptors come from an adult woman who had mild COVID-19 (a few samples of this study predate the infection). Cell type and time point are not known.

The CDR3 DNA follows: TGTGCCACCAGTGAGCCTCGACAGGCTTCCTATGGCTACACCTTC. Translating gives CATSEPRQASYGYTF. The chain uses TRBV24-1 and TRBJ1-2, with a weak D call TRBD1 (6 bases). This CDR3 comprises 15 residues. CDR1 and CDR2 (germline): KGHDR, SFDVKD. V lost 4 bases and J 4 bases, leaving 15 bases between the germline ends.

The genes are TRBV7-9 and TRBJ2-3; a weak D match, TRBD2 (6 bases). Germline CDR1 reads SEHNR; CDR2 reads FQNEAQ (reference sequence). V dropped 6 bases and J dropped 4 bases, with 17 bases sitting between them. The CDR3 sequence is 15 residues long. The CDR3 is CASRGILLAADTQYF. The CDR3 nucleotides read TGTGCCAGCAGGGGGATTTTACTAGCTGCAGATACGCAGTATTTT.

The gene calls are TRBV19 and TRBJ1-2; D possibly corresponds to TRBD1 (6 bases). V was shortened by 5 bases and J by 3 bases, with 10 bases between the two germline ends. This CDR3 is 13 amino acids long. Germline CDR1 reads LNHDA; CDR2 reads SQIVND (reference sequence). CDR3 coding DNA: TGTGCCAGTAGTCCGGGGGCCGACTATGGCTACACCTTC. The encoded protein is CASSPGADYGYTF.

The chain joins TRBV6-5 to TRBJ1-4; D is undetermined. V was pared by 2 bases and J by 2 bases, with 9 bases between. The germline V gene has CDR1 MNHEY and CDR2 SVGAGI. The CDR3 runs to 15 residues. The CDR3 here is CASSYRESTNEKLFF. CDR3 nucleotide sequence: TGTGCCAGCAGTTACAGGGAGTCGACTAATGAAAAACTGTTTTTT.

With regard to this clonotype: Just one base apart from a much larger clone, this may be a read error. The chain has TRBV4-1 and TRBJ1-1; D ambiguous. The CDR3 runs to 17 residues. V shed 0 bases and J shed 4 bases, with 18 bases lying between them. The V gene's germline CDR1 is MGHRA and CDR2 YSYEKL. The CDR3 nucleotides read TGCGCCAGCAGCCAAGAAGATATGGGCTTTATGGGCACTGAAGCTTTCTTT. Residues: CASSQEDMGFMGTEAFF.

In this sample, this clonotype turned up many times. The chain uses TRBV27 and TRBJ2-7; 11 nucleotides align to TRBD2. CDR1 is MNHEY, CDR2 SMNVEV, per germline (reference sequence). The V gene end was trimmed by 6 bases and the J gene end by 3 bases; junction bases not matched to a gene: 13. The CDR3 length is 17 residues. CDR3 sequence: CASSQKSLGLADYEQYF. DNA for the CDR3: TGTGCCAGCAGCCAAAAGTCTCTGGGACTAGCGGACTACGAGCAGTACTTC.

This clonotype was picked up a small number of times. In DNA form, the CDR3 reads TGTGCCAGCAGCAAGGGGGCGAGGGAGACCCAGTACTTC. As protein: CASSKGARETQYF. The rearrangement uses TRBV7-9 and TRBJ2-5, with 7 bases aligning to TRBD1. With 5 bases clipped from V and 5 bases from J, the junction kept 5 bases outside the gene matches. Germline values: CDR1 SEHNR, CDR2 FQNEAQ (reference sequence). The CDR3 has 13 residues.

The chain employs TRBV27 and TRBJ1-1, with 10 bases identical to TRBD1. Germline V gene sequence: CDR1 MNHEY, CDR2 SMNVEV (reference sequence). This CDR3 is built from 13 residues. The junction had 4 bases not matched to a gene; V was cut back by 6 bases and J by 6 bases. The CDR3 nucleotides read TGTGCCAGCAGGGGGACAGGGGCTTCTGAAGCTTTCTTT. This encodes CASRGTGASEAFF.

V gene TRBV9 combines with J gene TRBJ2-7; the D gene is possibly TRBD1 (5 bases). Germline CDR1 and CDR2: SGDLS and YYNGEE. The CDR3 is 16 amino acids. V was trimmed by 0 bases and J by 5 bases, leaving 18 bases between them. CDR3 in DNA: TGTGCCAGCAGCGTAGCTAGGGCGGCAGGGATTCACGAGCAGTACTTC. Residues: CASSVARAAGIHEQYF.

V and J are TRBV2 and TRBJ1-6; D remains ambiguous. Germline CDR1 is SNHLY and CDR2 is FYNNEI. The germline V and J ends were trimmed by 5 bases and 7 bases, with 15 bases remaining between them. This CDR3 region has 15 residues. CDR3 sequence: CASSRLISENSPLHF. The CDR3 region has the DNA TGTGCCAGCAGTCGGCTCATTTCGGAGAATTCACCCCTCCACTTT.

In this sample, this clonotype turned up many times. This chain uses TRBV7-2 with TRBJ2-1, with unresolved D. The CDR3 has 15 residues. V dropped 5 bases and J dropped 1 base, with 12 bases sitting between them. Germline loops: CDR1 SGHTA, CDR2 FQGNSA. In DNA form, the CDR3 reads TGTGCCAGCAGCCAACGACTTCAGTCCTACAATGAGCAGTTCTTC. Protein product: CASSQRLQSYNEQFF. Based on the CDR3 plus reference TRBV7-2 and TRBJ2-1, the full variable domain is GAGVSQSPSNKVTEKGKDVELRCDPISGHTALYWYRQSLGQGLEFLIYFQGNSAPDKSGLPSDRFSAERTGGSVSTLTIQRTQQEDSAVYLCASSQRLQSYNEQFFGPGTRLTVL.

J is TRBJ2-1 and V is TRBV7-6; 9 nucleotides line up with TRBD2. Looked up from germline, CDR1 is SGHVS and CDR2 is FNYEAQ. V was pared by 0 bases and J by 3 bases, with 12 bases of the junction left unmatched. The CDR3 sequence is 19 residues long. The chain's CDR3 is CASSLAERGAQTYYNEQFF. The CDR3 coding sequence is TGTGCCAGCAGCTTAGCGGAGCGGGGGGCACAAACTTACTACAATGAGCAGTTCTTC.

This clonotype has more than one count but fewer than ten. This sequence joins TRBV7-9 and TRBJ2-3; D is possibly TRBD1 or TRBD2 (5 bases each). The CDR3 contains 16 residues. Germline assignment: CDR1 SEHNR and CDR2 FQNEAQ (reference sequence). The V end was cut by 4 bases, the J end by 0 bases, with 14 bases between. This CDR3 reads CASSSGPSASTDTQYF. The CDR3 region has the DNA TGTGCCAGCAGCTCGGGGCCCTCGGCCAGCACAGATACGCAGTATTTT.

This clonotype was detected a few times. V and J are TRBV14 and TRBJ2-2; D is ambiguous. V lost 0 bases, J lost 3 bases, and 14 bases lay in between. CDR1 is SGHDN, CDR2 FVKESK, per germline. This CDR3 has 17 residues. CDR3 bases: TGTGCCAGCAGCCAAGATTGGTGGAGCGACTACACCGGGGAGCTGTTTTTT. It encodes CASSQDWWSDYTGELFF.

This clonotype was detected a few times. The J gene is TRBJ2-2, the V gene TRBV4-3, with D perhaps TRBD2 (5 bases). V lost 4 bases and J 2 bases, leaving 14 bases between the germline ends. The germline V gene encodes CDR1 LGHNA and CDR2 YSLEER. The CDR3 is 16 amino acids. The CDR3 DNA reads as TGCGCCAGCAGCCCAAGACCGGGAAGAAACACCGGGGAGCTGTTTTTT. This sequence encodes CASSPRPGRNTGELFF.

V gene TRBV2 combines with J gene TRBJ1-1; TRBD1 matches 8 bases. There are 14 residues in the CDR3. Trimming at V came to 5 bases and at J to 4 bases, leaving 6 bases not matched to a gene. Looked up from germline, CDR1 is SNHLY and CDR2 is FYNNEI. The CDR3, as DNA: TGTGCCAGCAGTATCAGGGGGCTGGGCACTGAAGCTTTCTTT. Translating it yields CASSIRGLGTEAFF.

The genes are TRBV12-3 or TRBV12-4 and TRBJ2-3; D is possibly TRBD1 or TRBD2 (6 bases each). The germline V and J ends were trimmed by 5 bases and 6 bases, with 12 bases remaining between them. CDR3 length equals 13 residues. Here the CDR3 DNA reads TGTGCCAGCAGTGGTACAGGGAGGGATACGCAGTATTTT. Its protein is CASSGTGRDTQYF.

This clonotype came up a few times. This chain uses TRBV6-5 with TRBJ2-3, with a weak D call TRBD1 (6 bases). The CDR3 has 15 amino acids. V was clipped by 3 bases and J by 1 base, with 11 bases between them. The germline V gene has CDR1 MNHEY and CDR2 SVGAGI. The CDR3 is CASSYSGARTDTQYF. The CDR3 DNA reads as TGTGCCAGCAGTTATTCAGGGGCCCGCACAGATACGCAGTATTTT.

A few counts support this clonotype. This sequence joins TRBV24-1 and TRBJ2-1, with 9 bases lining up with TRBD2. The CDR3 covers 17 residues. Per the germline V gene, CDR1 is KGHDR and CDR2 is SFDVKD. V lost 4 bases, J lost 1 base, and 7 bases stayed unmatched. Here the CDR3 reads CATSDWTTSGSYNEQFF. The CDR3 coding sequence is TGTGCCACCAGTGACTGGACCACTAGCGGGTCCTACAATGAGCAGTTCTTC.

The chain carries TRBV9 and TRBJ2-3, with a possible D match to TRBD2 (7 bases). This CDR3 is built from 15 residues. Trimming shortened V by 3 bases and J by 3 bases, and 14 bases separated the two germline ends. CDR1 is SGDLS, CDR2 YYNGEE, per germline. The CDR3 sequence is CASSAGGLRTDTQYF. The CDR3 nucleotides are TGTGCCAGCAGCGCCGGGGGGCTCAGAACAGATACGCAGTATTTT.

The V gene is TRBV20-1, the J gene TRBJ2-7, with 9 bases lining up with TRBD1. Germline V lookup: CDR1 DFQATT, CDR2 SNEGSKA (reference sequence). J gave up 6 bases and V 7 bases, and 10 bases lay outside the gene matches. This CDR3 has 13 residues. The DNA of the CDR3 is TGCAGTGTACCAACCGGGACAGGGTTCGAGCAGTACTTC. This sequence encodes CSVPTGTGFEQYF.

This clonotype has more than one count but fewer than ten. The chain combines TRBV12-3 or TRBV12-4 with TRBJ2-7; TRBD2 aligns across 7 bases. V shed 4 bases, J shed 3 bases, and the junction held 3 bases outside the gene matches. The CDR3 sequence is 13 residues long. CDR3 sequence reads: CASSWASGYEQYF. CDR3 in DNA: TGTGCCAGCAGTTGGGCTAGCGGCTACGAGCAGTACTTC.

The chain employs TRBV5-1 and TRBJ2-2; 7 bases are a match to TRBD1. CDR1 and CDR2 from the germline V gene are SGHRS and YFSETQ. The CDR3 consists of 18 residues. V was pared by 1 base and J by 5 bases, with 14 bases of the junction left unmatched. The CDR3 nucleotides are TGCGCCAGCAGCTTGACCACCCCCGACAGGGTTAGAACCGGGGAGCTGTTTTTT. This gives the protein CASSLTTPDRVRTGELFF.

This clonotype was seen only a few times. V is TRBV12-3 or TRBV12-4 and J is TRBJ2-1, with unresolved D. The CDR3 loop spans 14 amino acids. The V gene lost 3 bases and the J gene lost 0 bases, with 6 bases spanning the gap. The CDR3 here is CASSFSTSYNEQFF. The CDR3 nucleotides read TGTGCCAGCAGTTTTAGCACCTCCTACAATGAGCAGTTCTTC.

This chain uses TRBV12-3 or TRBV12-4 with TRBJ2-7, with 9 positions matching TRBD1. The CDR3 is made up of 14 amino acids. Losses at the gene ends were 7 bases for V and 3 bases for J; bases not matched to a gene: 7. The CDR3 is CASTPTGGIYEQYF. DNA for the CDR3: TGTGCCAGCACCCCGACAGGGGGAATCTACGAGCAGTACTTC.

V usage is TRBV11-2 and J usage is TRBJ2-1; 7 bases fit TRBD2. V shed 3 bases and J 10 bases; nucleotides not matched to a gene: 9. The CDR3 is 14 amino acids. Looked up from germline, CDR1 is SGHAT and CDR2 is FQNNGV. The CDR3 region has the DNA TGTGCCAGCAGCTTCGCCTTGGGGGGAGGGGAGCAGTTCTTC. This sequence encodes CASSFALGGGEQFF.

V is TRBV9 and J is TRBJ1-4, with D possibly TRBD1 on 6 matching bases. Trimming shortened V by 3 bases and J by 6 bases, and 39 bases separated the two germline ends. The germline V gene encodes CDR1 SGDLS and CDR2 YYNGEE. The CDR3 length is 23 residues. CDR3 coding DNA: TGTGCCAGCAGCGAGCGTCTAGTGCAGGTGCCAGAAGACCTCCAGGGGCTCGATGAAAAACTGTTTTTT. Protein: CASSERLVQVPEDLQGLDEKLFF.

A few counts support this clonotype. The rearrangement uses TRBV4-2 and TRBJ1-1; D perhaps matches TRBD1 (5 bases). Per the germline V gene, CDR1 is LGHNA and CDR2 is YNFKEQ. The CDR3 is made up of 17 amino acids. The V gene lost 1 base and the J gene lost 3 bases, with 18 bases spanning the gap. DNA of the CDR3: TGTGCCAGCAGCCAAGTCGGTATCCGTAGGGGTGACACTGAAGCTTTCTTT. As protein: CASSQVGIRRGDTEAFF.